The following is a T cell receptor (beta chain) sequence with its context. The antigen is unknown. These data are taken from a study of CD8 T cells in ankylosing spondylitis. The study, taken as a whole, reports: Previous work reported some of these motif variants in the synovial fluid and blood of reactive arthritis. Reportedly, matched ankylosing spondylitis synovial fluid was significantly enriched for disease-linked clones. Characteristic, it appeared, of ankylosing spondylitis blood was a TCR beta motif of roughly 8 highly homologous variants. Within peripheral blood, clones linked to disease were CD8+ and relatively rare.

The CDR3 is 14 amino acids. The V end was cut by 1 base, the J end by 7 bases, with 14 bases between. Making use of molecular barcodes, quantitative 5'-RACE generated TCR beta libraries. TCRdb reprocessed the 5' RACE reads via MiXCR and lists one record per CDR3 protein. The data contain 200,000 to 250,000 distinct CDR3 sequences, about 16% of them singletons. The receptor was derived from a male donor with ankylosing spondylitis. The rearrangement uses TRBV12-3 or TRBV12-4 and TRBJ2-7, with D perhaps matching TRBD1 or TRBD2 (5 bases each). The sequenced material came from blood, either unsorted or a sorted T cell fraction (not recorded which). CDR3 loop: CASSLGWGFREQYF. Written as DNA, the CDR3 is TGTGCCAGCAGTTTAGGTTGGGGGTTCCGGGAGCAGTACTTC.